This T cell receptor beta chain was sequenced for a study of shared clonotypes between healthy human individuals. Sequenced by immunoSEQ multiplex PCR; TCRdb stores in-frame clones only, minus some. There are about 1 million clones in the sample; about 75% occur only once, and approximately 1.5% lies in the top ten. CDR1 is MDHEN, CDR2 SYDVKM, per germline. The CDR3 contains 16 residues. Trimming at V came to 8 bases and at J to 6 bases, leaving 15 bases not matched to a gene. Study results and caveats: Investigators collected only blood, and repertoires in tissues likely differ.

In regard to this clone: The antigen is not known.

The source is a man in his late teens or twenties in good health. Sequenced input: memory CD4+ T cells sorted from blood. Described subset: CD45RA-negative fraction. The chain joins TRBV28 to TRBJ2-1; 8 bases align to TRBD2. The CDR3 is CASHPPQRGGSNEQFF. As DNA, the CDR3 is TGTGCCAGCCACCCGCCCCAACGGGGGGGATCCAATGAGCAGTTCTTC.